The sample holds many counts of the clone carrying this T cell receptor (beta chain). The antigen remains unidentified. This CDR3 has 13 amino acids. With V trimmed by 4 bases and J by 2 bases, 3 bases remained unmatched. Germline V gene lookup returns CDR1 SGHRS and CDR2 YFSETQ. According to the study, TCR beta libraries were built with iRepertoire HTBI primers and CDR3-region Arm-PCR. TCRdb re-called the multiplex PCR reads through MiXCR, storing one row per CDR3 protein. The data show 250,000 or so distinct CDR3 sequences, with around 20% seen just once and roughly 13% held by the top ten. This entry is derived from a study of regulatory T cells in long-lasting Graves disease. Study outcomes and limitations: There were preferences for TRBV28, TRBJ1-2 and TRBJ2-5 in persistent disease.

The time point denotes: newly diagnosed GD, antithyroid drugs for less than 3 months. Preparation of the TCR library used RNA extracted from PBMCs. The source is a female donor with Graves disease. The chain joins TRBV5-1 to TRBJ2-7; 7 positions agree with TRBD1. The material was peripheral blood mononuclear cells (PBMCs), obtained at new diagnosis, from a patient treated with antithyroid drugs. The CDR3 region has the DNA TGCGCCAGCAGCGGGACAGCGACCTACGAGCAGTACTTC. This codes for CASSGTATYEQYF.